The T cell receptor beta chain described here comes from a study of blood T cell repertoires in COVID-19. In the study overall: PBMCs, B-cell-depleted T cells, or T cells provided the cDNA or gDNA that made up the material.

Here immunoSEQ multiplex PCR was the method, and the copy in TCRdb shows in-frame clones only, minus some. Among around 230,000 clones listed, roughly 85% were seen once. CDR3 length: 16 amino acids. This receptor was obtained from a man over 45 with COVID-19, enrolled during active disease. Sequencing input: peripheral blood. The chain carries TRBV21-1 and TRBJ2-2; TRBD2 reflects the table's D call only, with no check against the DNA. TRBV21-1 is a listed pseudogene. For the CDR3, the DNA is TGTGCCAGCAGCAAGACTAGCGGGTTCTCTCCCGGGGAGCTGTTTTTT. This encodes CASSKTSGFSPGELFF.